Presented here are 8 T cell receptor beta chains from one specimen sequenced in a study of blood T cell repertoires in COVID-19. The protocol was immunoSEQ multiplex PCR, while the TCRdb copy is restricted to in-frame clones and leaves out a portion. Counted here are 200,000 or so clones, 70% to 90% occurring once; the ten biggest clones make up about a tenth. Input material: PBMCs or T cells enriched from blood (not recorded which). These receptors were obtained from a man younger than 45 who had recovered from COVID-19.

The rearrangement joins TRBV29-1 to TRBJ2-2; TRBD2 agrees at 10 bases. CDR1 SQVTM and CDR2 ANQGSEA come from the germline V gene. V was pared by 0 bases and J by 6 bases, with 4 bases of the junction left unmatched. This CDR3 has 15 amino acids. DNA of the CDR3: TGCAGCGTTGAAGAGCTAGCGGGAGTAGCCGGGGAGCTGTTTTTT. Translating it yields CSVEELAGVAGELFF.

This chain links TRBV5-1 with TRBJ1-2; TRBD1 aligns across 12 bases. After removal of 5 bases from V and 6 bases from J, the junction contained 8 bases not matched to a gene. Germline V gene sequence: CDR1 SGHRS, CDR2 YFSETQ. CDR3 length: 15 residues. For the CDR3, the DNA is TGCGCCAGCAGGCCCGGGACAGGGGGCGCGAATGGCTACACCTTC. Translating it yields CASRPGTGGANGYTF.

The V gene is TRBV5-1, the J gene TRBJ2-1; no reliable D call. Trimming took 5 bases from V and 5 from J, leaving 11 bases between them. CDR3 length equals 13 residues. The germline CDR1 and CDR2 sequences are SGHRS and YFSETQ. The CDR3: CASSSRVDNEQFF. In DNA, the CDR3 is TGCGCCAGCAGTTCTCGGGTCGACAATGAGCAGTTCTTC.

The sample holds a few counts of this clone. The chain recombines TRBV3-1 (or the pseudogene TRBV3-2) with TRBJ2-3, with TRBD2 identical over 9 bases. Trimming at V came to 3 bases and at J to 2 bases, leaving 6 bases not matched to a gene. Germline-derived CDR1 and CDR2 are LGHDT and YNNKEL (reference sequence). The CDR3 loop spans 16 amino acids. The CDR3 is CASSHIAGALTDTQYF. CDR3 sequence (DNA): TGTGCCAGCAGCCATATAGCGGGGGCCCTCACAGATACGCAGTATTTT.

The chain has TRBV25-1 and TRBJ1-1; TRBD1 matches at 7 bases. Germline V lookup: CDR1 MGHDK, CDR2 SYGVNS. This CDR3 is 14 amino acids long. Trimming removed 7 bases from V and 1 base from J; junction bases left unmatched: 6. CDR3 in DNA: TGTGCCAGCACCAGGACAGGCGAGAACACTGAAGCTTTCTTT. It specifies CASTRTGENTEAFF.

Many counts were recorded for this clone. This chain links TRBV7-6 with TRBJ1-2; 7 bases map to TRBD1. The CDR3 loop spans 13 amino acids. V lost 6 bases, J lost 2 bases, and 3 bases stayed unmatched. CDR1 is SGHVS and CDR2 is FNYEAQ in the germline V gene. DNA for the CDR3: TGTGCCAGCAGTTCGGGACAGAACTATGGCTACACCTTC. This codes for CASSSGQNYGYTF.

The J gene is TRBJ2-1, the V gene TRBV11-2; D is possibly TRBD2 (7 bases). Germline values: CDR1 SGHAT, CDR2 FQNNGV. Trimming took off 1 base at V and 5 bases at J, with 18 bases between the two ends. The CDR3 runs to 17 residues. CDR3 protein: CASSLGLGGLLDNEQFF. As DNA, the CDR3 is TGTGCCAGCAGCTTAGGCCTCGGGGGGCTACTCGACAATGAGCAGTTCTTC. Combining the CDR3 with reference TRBV11-2 and TRBJ2-1 gives the whole variable domain EAGVAQSPRYKIIEKRQSVAFWCNPISGHATLYWYQQILGQGPKLLIQFQNNGVVDDSQLPKDRFSAERLKGVDSTLKIQPAKLEDSAVYLCASSLGLGGLLDNEQFFGPGTRLTVL.

V is TRBV3-1 (or the pseudogene TRBV3-2) and J is TRBJ1-2; 7 bases align to TRBD1. The ends lost 5 bases at V and 4 bases at J; junction bases unmatched: 16. The germline gives CDR1 LGHDT, CDR2 YNNKEL (reference sequence). The CDR3 sequence is 17 residues long. The CDR3 coding sequence is TGTGCCAGCAGCACGATGTCCGGGACAGTGTATGGCTATGGCTACACCTTC. This codes for CASSTMSGTVYGYGYTF.